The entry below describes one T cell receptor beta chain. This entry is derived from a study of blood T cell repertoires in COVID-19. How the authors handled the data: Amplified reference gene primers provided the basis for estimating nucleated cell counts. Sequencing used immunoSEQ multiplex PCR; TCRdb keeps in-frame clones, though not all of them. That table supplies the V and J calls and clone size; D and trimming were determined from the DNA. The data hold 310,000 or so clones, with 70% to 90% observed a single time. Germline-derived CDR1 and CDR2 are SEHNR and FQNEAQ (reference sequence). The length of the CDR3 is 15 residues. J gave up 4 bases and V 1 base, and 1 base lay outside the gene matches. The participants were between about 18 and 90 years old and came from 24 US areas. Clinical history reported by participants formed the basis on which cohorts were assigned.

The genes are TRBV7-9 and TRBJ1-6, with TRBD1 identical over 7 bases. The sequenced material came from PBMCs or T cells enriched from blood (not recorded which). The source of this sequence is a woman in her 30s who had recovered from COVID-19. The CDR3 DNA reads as TGTGCCAGCAGCTTAGGGACAGGATATAATTCACCCCTCCACTTT. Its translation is CASSLGTGYNSPLHF.